This TCR beta chain is drawn from a study of T cell responses to AZD1222 COVID-19 vaccine. TCRdb's copy holds only in-frame clones and misses some; the assay was immunoSEQ multiplex PCR. The repertoire holds more than 100,000 clones, with roughly 92% as singletons. The study, taken as a whole, reports: Nearly half of spike-specific TCRs reportedly target unmutated variant regions.

About this clone: Its antigen remains unidentified.

V gave up 3 bases and J gave up 2 bases, with 16 bases separating them. The CDR3 is 16 residues long. CDR1 and CDR2 (germline): MDHEN, SYDVKM. This receptor was obtained from an adult in good health. V usage is TRBV28 and J usage is TRBJ1-1, with a weak D call TRBD1 (6 bases). Material: peripheral blood, obtained on day 0 of AZD1222 vaccination. The DNA of the CDR3 is TGTGCCAGCAGTTTGGGGGGCAGACAGTTTAACACTGAAGCTTTCTTT. Its translation: CASSLGGRQFNTEAFF. The full variable domain, rest sourced from reference TRBV28 and TRBJ1-1, is DVKVTQSSRYLVKRTGEKVFLECVQDMDHENMFWYRQDPGLGLRLIYFSYDVKMKEKGDIPEGYSVSREKKERFSLILESASTNQTSMYLCASSLGGRQFNTEAFFGQGTRLTVV.